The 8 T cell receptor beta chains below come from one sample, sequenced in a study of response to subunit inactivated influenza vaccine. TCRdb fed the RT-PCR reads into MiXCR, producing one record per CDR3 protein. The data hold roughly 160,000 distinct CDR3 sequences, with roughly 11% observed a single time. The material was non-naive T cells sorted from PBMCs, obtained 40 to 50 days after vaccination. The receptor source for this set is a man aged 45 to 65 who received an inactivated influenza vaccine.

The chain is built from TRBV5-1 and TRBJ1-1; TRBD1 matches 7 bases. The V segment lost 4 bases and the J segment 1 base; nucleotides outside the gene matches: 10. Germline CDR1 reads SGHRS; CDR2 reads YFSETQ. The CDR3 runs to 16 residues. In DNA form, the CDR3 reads TGCGCCAGCAGCCCTGACACAGGGGCCAGGAACACTGAAGCTTTCTTT. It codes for CASSPDTGARNTEAFF.

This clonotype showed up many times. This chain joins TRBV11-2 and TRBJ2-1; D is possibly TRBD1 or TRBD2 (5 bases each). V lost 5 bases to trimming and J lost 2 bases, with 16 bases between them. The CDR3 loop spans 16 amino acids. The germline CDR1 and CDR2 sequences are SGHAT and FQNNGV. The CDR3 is CASSPVPGGTYNEQFF. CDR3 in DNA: TGTGCCAGCAGCCCGGTTCCTGGGGGAACCTACAATGAGCAGTTCTTC. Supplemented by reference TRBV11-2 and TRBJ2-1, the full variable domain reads EAGVAQSPRYKIIEKRQSVAFWCNPISGHATLYWYQQILGQGPKLLIQFQNNGVVDDSQLPKDRFSAERLKGVDSTLKIQPAKLEDSAVYLCASSPVPGGTYNEQFFGPGTRLTVL.

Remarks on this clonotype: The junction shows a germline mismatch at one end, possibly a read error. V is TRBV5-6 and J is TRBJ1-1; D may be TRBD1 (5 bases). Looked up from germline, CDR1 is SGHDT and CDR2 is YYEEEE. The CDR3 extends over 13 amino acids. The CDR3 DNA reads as TGTGCCAGCAGCCCCCGGGGCATCTCTGAAGCTTGCTTT. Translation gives CASSPRGISEACF.

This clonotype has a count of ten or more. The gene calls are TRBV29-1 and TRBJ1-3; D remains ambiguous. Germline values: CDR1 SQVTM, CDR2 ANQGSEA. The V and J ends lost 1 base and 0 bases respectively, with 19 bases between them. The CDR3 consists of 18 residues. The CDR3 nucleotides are TGCAGCGTTGAAGGCATTCCGTCCGAACCTTTCTCTGGAAACACCATATATTTT. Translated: CSVEGIPSEPFSGNTIYF.

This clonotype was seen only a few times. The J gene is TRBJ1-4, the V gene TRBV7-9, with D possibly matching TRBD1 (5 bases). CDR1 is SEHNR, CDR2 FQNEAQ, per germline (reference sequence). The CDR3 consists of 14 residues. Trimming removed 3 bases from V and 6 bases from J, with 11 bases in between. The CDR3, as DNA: TGTGCCAGCAGCTTCGGGCAGGGCGATGAAAAACTGTTTTTT. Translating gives CASSFGQGDEKLFF.

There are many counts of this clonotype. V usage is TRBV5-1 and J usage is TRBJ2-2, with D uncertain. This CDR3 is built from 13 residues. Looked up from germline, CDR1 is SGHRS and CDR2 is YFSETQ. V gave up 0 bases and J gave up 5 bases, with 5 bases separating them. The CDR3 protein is CASSLVYTGELFF. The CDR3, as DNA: TGCGCCAGCAGCTTGGTTTATACCGGGGAGCTGTTTTTT.

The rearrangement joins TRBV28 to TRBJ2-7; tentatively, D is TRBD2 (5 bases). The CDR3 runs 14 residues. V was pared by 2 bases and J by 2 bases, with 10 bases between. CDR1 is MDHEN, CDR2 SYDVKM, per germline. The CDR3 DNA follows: TGTGCCAGCAGTTTAGCGCGGGCCCCCTACGAGCAGTACTTC. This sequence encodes CASSLARAPYEQYF.

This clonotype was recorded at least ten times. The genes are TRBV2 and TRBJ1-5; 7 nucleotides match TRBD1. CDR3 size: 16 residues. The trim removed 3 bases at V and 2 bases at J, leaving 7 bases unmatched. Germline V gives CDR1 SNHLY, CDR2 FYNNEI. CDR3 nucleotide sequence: TGTGCCAGCAGTGATCCAGGGGGAGTTCGCAATCAGCCCCAGCATTTT. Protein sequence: CASSDPGGVRNQPQHF.